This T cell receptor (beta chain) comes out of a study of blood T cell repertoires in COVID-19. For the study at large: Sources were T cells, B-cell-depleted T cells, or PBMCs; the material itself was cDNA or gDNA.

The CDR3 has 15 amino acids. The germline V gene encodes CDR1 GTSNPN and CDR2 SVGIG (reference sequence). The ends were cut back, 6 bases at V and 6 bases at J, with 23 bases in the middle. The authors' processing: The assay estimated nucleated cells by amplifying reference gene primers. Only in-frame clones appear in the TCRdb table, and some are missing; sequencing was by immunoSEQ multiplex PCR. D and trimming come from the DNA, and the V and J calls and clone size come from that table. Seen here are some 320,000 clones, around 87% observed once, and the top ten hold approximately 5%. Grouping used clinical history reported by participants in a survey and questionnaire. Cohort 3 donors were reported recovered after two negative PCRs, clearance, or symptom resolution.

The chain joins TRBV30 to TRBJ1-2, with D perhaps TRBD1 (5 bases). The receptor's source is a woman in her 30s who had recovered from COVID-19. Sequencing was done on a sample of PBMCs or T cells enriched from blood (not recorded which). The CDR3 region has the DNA TGTGCCTGCCACACCATTCGGGGGGAAAATAATGGCTACACCTTC. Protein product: CACHTIRGENNGYTF.